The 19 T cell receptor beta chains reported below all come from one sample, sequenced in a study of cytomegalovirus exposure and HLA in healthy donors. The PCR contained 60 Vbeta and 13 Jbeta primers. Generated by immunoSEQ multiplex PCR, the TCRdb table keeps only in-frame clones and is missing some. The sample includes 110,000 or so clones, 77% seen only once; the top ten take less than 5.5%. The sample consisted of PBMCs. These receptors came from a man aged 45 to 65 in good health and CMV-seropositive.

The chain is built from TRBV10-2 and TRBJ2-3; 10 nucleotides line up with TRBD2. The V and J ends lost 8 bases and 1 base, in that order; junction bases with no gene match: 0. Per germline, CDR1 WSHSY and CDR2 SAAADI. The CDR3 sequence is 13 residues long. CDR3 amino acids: CASGLAGTDTQYF. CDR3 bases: TGCGCCAGCGGACTAGCGGGCACAGATACGCAGTATTTT.

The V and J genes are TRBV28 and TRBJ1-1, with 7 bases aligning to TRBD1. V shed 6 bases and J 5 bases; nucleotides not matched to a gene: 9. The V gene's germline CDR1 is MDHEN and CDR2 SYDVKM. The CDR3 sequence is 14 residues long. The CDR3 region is CASRYRGGKTEAFF. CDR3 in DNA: TGTGCCAGCAGGTACAGGGGTGGAAAAACTGAAGCTTTCTTT.

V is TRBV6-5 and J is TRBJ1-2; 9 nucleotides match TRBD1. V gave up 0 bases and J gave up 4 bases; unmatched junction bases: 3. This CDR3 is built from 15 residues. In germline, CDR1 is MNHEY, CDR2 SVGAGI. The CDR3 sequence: CASSYSGQGSYGYTF. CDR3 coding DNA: TGTGCCAGCAGTTACTCGGGACAGGGTAGCTATGGCTACACCTTC.

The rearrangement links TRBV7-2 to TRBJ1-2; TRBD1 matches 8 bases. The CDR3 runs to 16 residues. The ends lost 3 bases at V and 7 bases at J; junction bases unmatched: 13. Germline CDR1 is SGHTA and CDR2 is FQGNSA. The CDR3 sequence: CASSLGGRGRFSGYTF. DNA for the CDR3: TGTGCCAGCAGCTTGGGGGGCAGGGGGCGCTTCTCTGGCTACACCTTC.

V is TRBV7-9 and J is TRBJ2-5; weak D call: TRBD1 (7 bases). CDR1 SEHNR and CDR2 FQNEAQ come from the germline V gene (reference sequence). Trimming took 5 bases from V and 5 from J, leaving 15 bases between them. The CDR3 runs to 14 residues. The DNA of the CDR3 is TGTGCCAGCAGCAGCCAGGGGGGATTGGAGACCCAGTACTTC. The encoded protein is CASSSQGGLETQYF.

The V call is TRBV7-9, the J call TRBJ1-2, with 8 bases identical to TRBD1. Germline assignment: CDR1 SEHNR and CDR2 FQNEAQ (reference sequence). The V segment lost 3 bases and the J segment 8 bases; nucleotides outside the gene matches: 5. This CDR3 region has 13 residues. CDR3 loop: CASSLTGAGGYTF. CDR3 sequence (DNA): TGTGCCAGCAGCTTGACAGGGGCAGGGGGCTACACCTTC.

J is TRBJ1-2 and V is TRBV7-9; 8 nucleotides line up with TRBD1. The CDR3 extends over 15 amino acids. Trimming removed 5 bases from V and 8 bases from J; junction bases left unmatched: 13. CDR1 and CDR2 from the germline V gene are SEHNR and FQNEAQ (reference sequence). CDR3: CASSTRDRLPKGYTF. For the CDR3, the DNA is TGTGCCAGCAGCACCAGGGACAGGCTCCCTAAGGGCTACACCTTC.

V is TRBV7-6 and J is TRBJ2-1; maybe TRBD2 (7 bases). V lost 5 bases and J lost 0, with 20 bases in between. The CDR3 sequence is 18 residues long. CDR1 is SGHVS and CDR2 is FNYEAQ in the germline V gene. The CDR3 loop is CASSDGKRGQSSYNEQFF. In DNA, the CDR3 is TGTGCCAGCAGCGACGGGAAGCGGGGACAAAGCTCCTACAATGAGCAGTTCTTC. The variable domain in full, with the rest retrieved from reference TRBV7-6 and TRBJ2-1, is GAGVSQSPRYKVTKRGQDVALRCDPISGHVSLYWYRQALGQGPEFLTYFNYEAQQDKSGLPNDRFSAERPEGSISTLTIQRTEQRDSAMYRCASSDGKRGQSSYNEQFFGPGTRLTVL.

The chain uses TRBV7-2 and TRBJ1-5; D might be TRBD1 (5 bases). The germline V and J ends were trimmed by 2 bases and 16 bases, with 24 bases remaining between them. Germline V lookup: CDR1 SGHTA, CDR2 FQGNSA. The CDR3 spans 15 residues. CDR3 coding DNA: TGTGCCAGCAGCTTAACCGCCGGCGTAGGGGCGTCTCTCCATTTT. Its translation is CASSLTAGVGASLHF.

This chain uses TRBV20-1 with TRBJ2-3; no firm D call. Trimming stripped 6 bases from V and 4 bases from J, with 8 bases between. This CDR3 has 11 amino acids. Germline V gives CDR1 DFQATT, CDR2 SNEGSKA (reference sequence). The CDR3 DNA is TGCAGTGCCCCCCTTTCAGATACGCAGTATTTT. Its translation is CSAPLSDTQYF.

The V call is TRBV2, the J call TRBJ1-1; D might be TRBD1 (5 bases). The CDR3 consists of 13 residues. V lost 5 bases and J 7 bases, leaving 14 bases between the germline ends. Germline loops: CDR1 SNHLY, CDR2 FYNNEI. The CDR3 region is CASSYVGPGEAFF. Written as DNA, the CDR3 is TGTGCCAGCAGTTACGTGGGGCCGGGTGAAGCTTTCTTT.

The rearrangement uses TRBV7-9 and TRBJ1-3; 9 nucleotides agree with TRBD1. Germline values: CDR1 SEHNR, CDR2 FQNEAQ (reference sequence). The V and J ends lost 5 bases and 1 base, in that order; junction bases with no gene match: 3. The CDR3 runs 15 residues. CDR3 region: CASSKQGASGNTIYF. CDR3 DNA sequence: TGTGCCAGCAGCAAACAGGGGGCGTCTGGAAACACCATATATTTT.

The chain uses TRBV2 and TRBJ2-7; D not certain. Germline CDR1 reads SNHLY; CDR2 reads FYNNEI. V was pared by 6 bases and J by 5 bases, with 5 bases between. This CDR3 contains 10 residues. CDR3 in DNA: TGTGCCAGCAGGGCAAACGAGCAGTACTTC. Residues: CASRANEQYF.

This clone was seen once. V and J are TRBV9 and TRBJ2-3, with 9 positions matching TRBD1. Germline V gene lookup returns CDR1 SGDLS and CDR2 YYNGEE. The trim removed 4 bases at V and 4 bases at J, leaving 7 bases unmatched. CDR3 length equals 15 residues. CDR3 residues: CASSPGQGSADTQYF. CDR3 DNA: TGTGCCAGCAGCCCGGGACAGGGAAGCGCAGATACGCAGTATTTT.

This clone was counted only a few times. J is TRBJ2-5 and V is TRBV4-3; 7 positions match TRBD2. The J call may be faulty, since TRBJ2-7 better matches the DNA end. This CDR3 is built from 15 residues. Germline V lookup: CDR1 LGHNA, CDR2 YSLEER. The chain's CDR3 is CASSQDQGGPYEQYF. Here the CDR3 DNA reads TGCGCCAGCAGCCAAGACCAGGGAGGGCCCTACGAGCAGTACTTC.

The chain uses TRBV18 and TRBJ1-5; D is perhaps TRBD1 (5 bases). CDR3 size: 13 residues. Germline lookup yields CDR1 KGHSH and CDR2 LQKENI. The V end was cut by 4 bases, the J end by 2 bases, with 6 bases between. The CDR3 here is CASSRGGNQPQHF. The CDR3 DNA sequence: TGTGCCAGCTCACGGGGCGGCAATCAGCCCCAGCATTTT.

The CDR3 bases are TGCGCCAGCAGCCAACTAGCGGGACCCTCCTACGAGCAGTACTTC. It encodes CASSQLAGPSYEQYF. This chain joins TRBV5-1 and TRBJ2-7; 10 bases are a match to TRBD2. The CDR3 runs 15 residues. Trimming at V came to 4 bases and at J to 0 bases, leaving 4 bases not matched to a gene. Germline V gives CDR1 SGHRS, CDR2 YFSETQ.

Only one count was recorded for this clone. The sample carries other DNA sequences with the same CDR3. CDR3 sequence reads: CASRPGVSYNSPLHF. The DNA of the CDR3 is TGTGCCAGCAGACCAGGGGTCTCCTATAATTCACCCCTCCACTTT. The chain couples TRBV6-1 to TRBJ1-6; a possible D gene is TRBD1 (6 bases). Trimming pared 6 bases from V and 0 bases from J, leaving 9 bases between. The CDR3 runs 15 residues. CDR1 is MNHNS and CDR2 is SASEGT in the germline V gene.

CDR3 residues: CASSEQGRNTIYF. DNA for the CDR3: TGTGCCAGCAGTGAGCAGGGAAGAAACACCATATATTTT. The chain links TRBV28 to TRBJ1-3, with a possible D match to TRBD1 (5 bases). CDR1 and CDR2 from the germline V gene are MDHEN and SYDVKM. CDR3 length: 13 residues. Trimming stripped 5 bases from V and 5 bases from J, with 10 bases between.